Sequencing of this T cell receptor (beta chain) was carried out in a study of shared clonotypes between healthy human individuals. Study conclusions and caveats: Clonotype sharing levels among donors were expected to vary with sequencing depth.

Ten immunoSEQ deep assay plates were used to sequence the DNA of unsorted PBMCs. Sequenced by immunoSEQ multiplex PCR; TCRdb stores in-frame clones only, minus some. The data hold a few hundred thousand clones, with around 77% observed a single time. Turning to this clone: Antigen: not known. Other DNA variants within this sample encode the same CDR3.

Caucasian adults living in Nashville, Tennessee, provided all samples. Each unsorted sample relied on roughly 82 million PBMCs as its source of genomic DNA. The ends were cut back, 2 bases at V and 6 bases at J, with 2 bases in the middle. The length of the CDR3 is 10 residues. The germline V gene encodes CDR1 GTSNPN and CDR2 SVGIG (reference sequence). Sequencing was carried out using PBMCs. V gene TRBV30 combines with J gene TRBJ2-1; no clear D. This receptor was obtained from a woman aged 40 to 49 in good health. Some clones in this sample may be carry-over from other donors' samples. CDR3 nucleotide sequence: TGTGCCTGGAGTCTCAATGAGCAGTTCTTC. This sequence encodes CAWSLNEQFF.